This T cell receptor beta chain emerged from a study of blood T cell repertoires in COVID-19. About the study: Some COVID-19 samples were acute and others convalescent; all came from the United States, Italy and Spain.

The V end lost 3 bases, the J end lost 1 base, and 7 bases lay between the germline ends. This CDR3 is 13 amino acids long. CDR1 is SGHNT and CDR2 is YYREEE in the germline V gene (reference sequence). Methods used by the authors: From reference gene primer amplification, estimates of nucleated cell counts were derived. Here immunoSEQ multiplex PCR was the method, and the copy in TCRdb shows in-frame clones only, minus some. V and J calls and clone size follow that table, whereas D and trimming were derived from the DNA. The sample gives over 150,000 clones, about 86% of which show up once; approximately 11% is in the top ten.

This sequence was found in a man in his 70s with active or convalescent COVID-19. This chain connects TRBV5-4 to TRBJ1-1; maybe TRBD1 (5 bases). Sequenced input: peripheral blood. CDR3 sequence: CASSSTANTEAFF. CDR3 DNA sequence: TGTGCCAGCAGCTCGACAGCGAACACTGAAGCTTTCTTT.